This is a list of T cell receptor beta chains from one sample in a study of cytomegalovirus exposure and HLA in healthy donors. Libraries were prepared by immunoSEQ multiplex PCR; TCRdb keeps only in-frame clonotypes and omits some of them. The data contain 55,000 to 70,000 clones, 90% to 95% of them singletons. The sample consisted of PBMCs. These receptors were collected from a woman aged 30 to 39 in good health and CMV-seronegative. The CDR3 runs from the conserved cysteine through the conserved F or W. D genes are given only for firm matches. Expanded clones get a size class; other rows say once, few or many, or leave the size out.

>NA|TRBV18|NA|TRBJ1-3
CASSPTGTGTGNTIYF
TGTGCCAGCTCACCAACGGGGACTGGGACTGGAAACACCATATATTTT
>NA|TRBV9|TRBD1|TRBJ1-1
CASNRGDTEAFF
TGTGCCAGCAACAGGGGTGACACTGAAGCTTTCTTT
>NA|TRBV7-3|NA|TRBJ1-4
CASSRATNEKLFF
TGTGCCAGCAGCCGTGCAACTAATGAAAAACTGTTTTTT
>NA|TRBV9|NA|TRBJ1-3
CASSGSPPGAGNTIYF
TGTGCCAGCAGCGGTAGCCCCCCCGGGGCTGGAAACACCATATATTTT
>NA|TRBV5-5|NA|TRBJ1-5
CASSFSLGNNQPQHF
TGTGCCAGCAGCTTTTCGCTAGGTAACAATCAGCCCCAGCATTTT
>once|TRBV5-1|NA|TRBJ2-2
CASSLDYFAGELFF
TGCGCCAGCAGCTTGGATTATTTTGCCGGGGAGCTGTTTTTT
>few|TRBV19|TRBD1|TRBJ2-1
CASRPNRGPYNEQFF
TGTGCCAGTAGACCTAACAGGGGGCCGTACAATGAGCAGTTCTTC
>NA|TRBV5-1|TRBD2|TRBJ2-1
CASSPGLAGGAGKQFF
TGCGCCAGCAGCCCTGGACTAGCGGGAGGGGCGGGAAAGCAGTTCTTC
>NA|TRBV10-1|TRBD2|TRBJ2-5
CASSESRGAQETQYF
TGCGCCAGCAGTGAGTCGCGGGGGGCCCAAGAGACCCAGTACTTC
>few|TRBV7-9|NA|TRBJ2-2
CASSSRVSKSGELFF
TGTGCCAGCAGCAGCCGGGTCTCAAAAAGCGGGGAGCTGTTTTTT
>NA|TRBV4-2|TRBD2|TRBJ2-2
CASSSGTMYSGELFF
TGTGCCAGCAGCTCCGGGACTATGTATTCCGGGGAGCTGTTTTTT
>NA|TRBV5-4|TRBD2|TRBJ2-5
CASSFGPGGETQYF
TGTGCCAGCAGCTTCGGTCCGGGAGGAGAGACCCAGTACTTC
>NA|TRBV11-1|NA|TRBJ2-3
CASSLGVSRDPDTQYF
TGTGCCAGCAGCTTAGGGGTCTCGCGGGACCCAGATACGCAGTATTTT
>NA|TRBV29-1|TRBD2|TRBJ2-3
CSVPLAGVPLDTQYF
TGCAGCGTACCACTAGCGGGAGTCCCCTTAGATACGCAGTATTTT
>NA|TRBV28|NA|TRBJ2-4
CASAAIMSAKNIQYF
TGTGCCAGCGCGGCGATCATGTCAGCCAAAAACATTCAGTACTTC
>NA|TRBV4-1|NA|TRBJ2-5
CASSQDMGEETQYF
TGCGCCAGCAGCCAAGATATGGGAGAGGAGACCCAGTACTTC
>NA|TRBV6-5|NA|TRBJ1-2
CASSYEAGLGYTF
TGTGCCAGCAGTTACGAGGCAGGGCTTGGCTACACCTTC
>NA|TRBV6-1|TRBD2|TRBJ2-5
CASSEGASGGLGSRTQYF
TGTGCCAGCAGTGAAGGGGCTAGCGGGGGGCTCGGTTCGCGGACCCAGTACTTC